What follows are 16 T cell receptor beta chains derived from one specimen sequenced in a study of blood T cell repertoires in COVID-19. Assay used: immunoSEQ multiplex PCR; TCRdb lists only in-frame clones, some missing. The table records 350,000 to 550,000 clones, roughly 85% of them present only once. The sequencing input was PBMCs or T cells enriched from blood (not recorded which). Receptor source: a woman younger than 30 with acute COVID-19.

The chain joins TRBV5-1 to TRBJ2-1, with 7 bases aligning to TRBD1. Germline V gene data show CDR1 as SGHRS and CDR2 as YFSETQ. V lost 0 bases to trimming and J lost 5 bases; unmatched junction nucleotides: 2. CDR3 length equals 14 residues. The CDR3 sequence: CASSLAGTDNEQFF. In DNA form, the CDR3 reads TGCGCCAGCAGCTTGGCTGGGACAGACAATGAGCAGTTCTTC.

This clone has only one observation. The V and J genes are TRBV27 and TRBJ2-7; 7 positions agree with TRBD1. V was clipped by 3 bases and J by 4 bases; unmatched bases: 6. The CDR3 runs to 14 residues. CDR1 is MNHEY and CDR2 is SMNVEV in the germline V gene (reference sequence). The DNA of the CDR3 is TGTGCCAGCAGTTTCGGGGACAGCTTTTACGAGCAGTACTTC. This gives the protein CASSFGDSFYEQYF.

The chain's CDR3 is CASSLVGTSGNTIYF. The CDR3 DNA follows: TGTGCCAGCAGCTTAGTGGGCACATCTGGAAACACCATATATTTT. The V call is TRBV11-2, the J call TRBJ1-3; D is unclear. CDR1 SGHAT and CDR2 FQNNGV come from the germline V gene. Trimming shortened V by 1 base and J by 1 base, and 8 bases separated the two germline ends. The CDR3 spans 15 residues.

V and J are TRBV19 and TRBJ2-7; D perhaps matches TRBD1 (6 bases). V was shortened by 5 bases and J by 5 bases, with 16 bases between the two germline ends. The CDR3 is 14 amino acids. The germline V gene has CDR1 LNHDA and CDR2 SQIVND (reference sequence). CDR3 sequence reads: CASSYRAGPNEQYF. The DNA of the CDR3 is TGTGCCAGTAGTTACAGGGCTGGTCCTAACGAGCAGTACTTC.

This clone was counted once. The rearrangement links TRBV5-6 to TRBJ2-3; D call uncertain. V lost 4 bases to trimming and J lost 6 bases, with 12 bases between them. This CDR3 has 13 residues. In germline, CDR1 is SGHDT, CDR2 YYEEEE. The CDR3 nucleotides are TGTGCCAGCAGCCCACCCCAGTCGGATACGCAGTATTTT. Amino acids: CASSPPQSDTQYF.

The chain is built from TRBV15 and TRBJ1-4; TRBD1 aligns across 7 bases. The V gene's germline CDR1 is LNHNV and CDR2 YYDKDF (reference sequence). The CDR3 is made up of 18 amino acids. The ends lost 2 bases at V and 3 bases at J; junction bases unmatched: 12. This CDR3 reads CATSRRQGGSGANEKLFF. Here the CDR3 DNA reads TGTGCCACCAGCAGACGACAGGGAGGAAGCGGAGCTAATGAAAAACTGTTTTTT.

The table lists this clone with a count of one. The rearrangement uses TRBV29-1 and TRBJ1-1; D is possibly TRBD1 (5 bases). This CDR3 contains 12 residues. Per the germline V gene, CDR1 is SQVTM and CDR2 is ANQGSEA. V shed 2 bases and J shed 7 bases, with 11 bases lying between them. The CDR3 reads CSVELWGGEAFF. CDR3 sequence (DNA): TGCAGCGTTGAACTTTGGGGCGGTGAAGCTTTCTTT.

This sequence joins TRBV6-5 and TRBJ2-1, with 7 bases fitting TRBD1. The CDR3 runs 13 residues. Trimming at V came to 8 bases and at J to 0 bases, leaving 1 base not matched to a gene. Germline CDR1 and CDR2: MNHEY and SVGAGI. CDR3 nucleotide sequence: TGTGCCAGCGGGGACAGCTCCTACAATGAGCAGTTCTTC. Protein sequence: CASGDSSYNEQFF.

CDR3 region: CASSKQLNTEAFF. The CDR3, as DNA: TGTGCCAGTAGTAAACAACTGAACACTGAAGCTTTCTTT. The chain combines TRBV19 with TRBJ1-1; D is undetermined. This CDR3 has 13 amino acids. CDR1 is LNHDA, CDR2 SQIVND, per germline (reference sequence). V lost 4 bases to trimming and J lost 0 bases, with 6 bases between them.

The rearrangement joins TRBV4-1 to TRBJ2-7; 7 bases are a match to TRBD1. The CDR3 consists of 13 residues. Per the germline V gene, CDR1 is MGHRA and CDR2 is YSYEKL. J gave up 3 bases and V 4 bases, and 3 bases lay outside the gene matches. The CDR3 region is CASSPQGDYEQYF. The DNA of the CDR3 is TGCGCCAGCAGCCCCCAGGGGGACTACGAGCAGTACTTC.

On this clone itself: This sample also contains other DNA sequences that code for the same CDR3. The chain uses TRBV3-1 (or the pseudogene TRBV3-2) and TRBJ2-7, with D hard to call. CDR3 length: 12 residues. V was pared by 5 bases and J by 0 bases, with 5 bases between. Germline CDR1 and CDR2: LGHDT and YNNKEL (reference sequence). In nucleotides, the CDR3 is TGTGCCAGCAGCTCGAGCTCCTACGAGCAGTACTTC. Translating it yields CASSSSSYEQYF.

V is TRBV18 and J is TRBJ2-1, with 9 bases matching TRBD1. The germline V gene encodes CDR1 KGHSH and CDR2 LQKENI. The junction had 13 bases not matched to a gene; V was cut back by 6 bases and J by 7 bases. This CDR3 contains 16 residues. The CDR3: CASSPRGQGSINEQFF. The DNA for the CDR3 is TGTGCCAGCTCGCCCCGAGGACAGGGGTCTATTAATGAGCAGTTCTTC.

The chain links TRBV11-1 to TRBJ1-1; 7 bases map to TRBD1. Germline V gene sequence: CDR1 SGHAT, CDR2 FQDESV (reference sequence). Unmatched junction bases numbered 9, after V lost 2 bases and J lost 3 bases. The CDR3 sequence is 16 residues long. CDR3: CASSLLAGQRDTEAFF. The CDR3 region has the DNA TGTGCCAGCAGCTTATTAGCGGGACAGAGAGACACTGAAGCTTTCTTT. The full variable domain, rest sourced from reference TRBV11-1 and TRBJ1-1, is EAEVAQSPRYKITEKSQAVAFWCDPISGHATLYWYRQILGQGPELLVQFQDESVVDDSQLPKDRFSAERLKGVDSTLKIQPAELGDSAMYLCASSLLAGQRDTEAFFGQGTRLTVV.

The chain combines TRBV28 with TRBJ1-5; TRBD1 matches at 7 bases. V was clipped by 7 bases and J by 7 bases; unmatched bases: 7. Germline V lookup: CDR1 MDHEN, CDR2 SYDVKM. There are 13 residues in the CDR3. DNA of the CDR3: TGTGCCAGCAACGGACAGGAATTACAGCCCCAGCATTTT. It is translated as CASNGQELQPQHF.

The rearrangement uses TRBV6-5 and TRBJ2-5; 9 bases agree with TRBD2. The CDR3 sequence is 16 residues long. Looked up from germline, CDR1 is MNHEY and CDR2 is SVGAGI. V trimming: 2 bases; J trimming: 5 bases; junction bases outside the gene matches: 9. As DNA, the CDR3 is TGTGCCAGCAGTTACGGGGTAGCGGGGGTCCGGGAGACCCAGTACTTC. It specifies CASSYGVAGVRETQYF.

The chain couples TRBV5-8 to TRBJ2-1, with TRBD2 matching over 14 bases. V gave up 2 bases and J gave up 4 bases; unmatched junction bases: 5. Germline CDR1 is SGHTS and CDR2 is YDEGEE. CDR3 length: 17 residues. The CDR3 region has the DNA TGTGCCAGCAGCTTAAGTAGGACTAGCGGGGGGTACAATGAGCAGTTCTTC. Residues: CASSLSRTSGGYNEQFF.